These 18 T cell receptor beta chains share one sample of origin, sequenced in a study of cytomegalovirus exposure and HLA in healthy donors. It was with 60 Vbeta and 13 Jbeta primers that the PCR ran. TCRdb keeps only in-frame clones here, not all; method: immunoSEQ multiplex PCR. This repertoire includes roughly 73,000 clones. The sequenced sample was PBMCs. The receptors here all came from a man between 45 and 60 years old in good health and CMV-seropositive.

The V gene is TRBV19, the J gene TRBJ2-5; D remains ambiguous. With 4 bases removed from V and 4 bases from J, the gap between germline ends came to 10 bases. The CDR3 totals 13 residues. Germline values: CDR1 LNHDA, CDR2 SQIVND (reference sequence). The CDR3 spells CASSRVNRETQYF. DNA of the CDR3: TGTGCCAGTAGTAGAGTAAACAGAGAGACCCAGTACTTC.

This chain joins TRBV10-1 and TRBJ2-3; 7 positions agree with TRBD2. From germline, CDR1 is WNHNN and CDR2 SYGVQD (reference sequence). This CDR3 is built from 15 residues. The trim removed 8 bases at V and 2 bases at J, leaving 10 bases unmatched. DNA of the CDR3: TGCGCCAGCGGGGGGGAAACGTCGTCCACAGATACGCAGTATTTT. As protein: CASGGETSSTDTQYF.

DNA of the CDR3: TGTGCCAGCAGTTCCGGGGGGGCCGGAGAGACCCAGTACTTC. This sequence encodes CASSSGGAGETQYF. This chain uses TRBV6-1 with TRBJ2-5; TRBD2 agrees at 8 bases. Germline V CDR1 and CDR2: MNHNS, SASEGT. J lost 4 bases, V lost 5 bases, and 6 bases had no gene match. This CDR3 is built from 14 residues.

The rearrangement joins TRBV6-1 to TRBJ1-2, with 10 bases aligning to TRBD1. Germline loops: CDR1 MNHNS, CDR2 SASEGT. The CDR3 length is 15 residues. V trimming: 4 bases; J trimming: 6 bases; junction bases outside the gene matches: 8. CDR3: CASSGGQGEGNGYTF. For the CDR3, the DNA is TGTGCCAGCAGTGGAGGACAGGGGGAGGGTAATGGCTACACCTTC.

The CDR3 is CASSLKVAAFTDTQYF. CDR3 sequence (DNA): TGTGCCAGCAGCTTAAAGGTAGCTGCCTTCACAGATACGCAGTATTTT. The chain employs TRBV7-9 and TRBJ2-3; no reliable D call. Trimming took off 2 bases at V and 2 bases at J, with 14 bases between the two ends. Germline CDR1 reads SEHNR; CDR2 reads FQNEAQ (reference sequence). The CDR3 runs to 16 residues.

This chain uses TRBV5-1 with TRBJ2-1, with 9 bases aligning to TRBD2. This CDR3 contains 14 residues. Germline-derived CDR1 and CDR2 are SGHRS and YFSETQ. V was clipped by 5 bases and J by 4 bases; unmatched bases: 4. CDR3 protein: CASRVAGVYNEQFF. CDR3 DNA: TGCGCCAGCAGGGTAGCGGGGGTTTACAATGAGCAGTTCTTC.

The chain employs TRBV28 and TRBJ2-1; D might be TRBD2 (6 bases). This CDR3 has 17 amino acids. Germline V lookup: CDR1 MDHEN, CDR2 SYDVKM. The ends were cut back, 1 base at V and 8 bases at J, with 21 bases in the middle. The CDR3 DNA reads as TGTGCCAGCAGTTTATCCCCGACCGGGAGTCGAATGGATGAGCAGTTCTTC. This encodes CASSLSPTGSRMDEQFF.

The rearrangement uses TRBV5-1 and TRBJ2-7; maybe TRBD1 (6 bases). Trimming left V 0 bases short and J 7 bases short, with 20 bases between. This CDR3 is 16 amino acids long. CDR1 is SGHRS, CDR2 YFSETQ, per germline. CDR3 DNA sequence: TGCGCCAGCAGCTTGGCCTTCGGGACACTTCTTCAAGAGCAGTACTTC. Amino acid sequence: CASSLAFGTLLQEQYF. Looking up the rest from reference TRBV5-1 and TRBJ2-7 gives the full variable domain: KAGVTQTPRYLIKTRGQQVTLSCSPISGHRSVSWYQQTPGQGLQFLFEYFSETQRNKGNFPGRFSGRQFSNSRSEMNVSTLELGDSALYLCASSLAFGTLLQEQYFGPGTRLTVT.

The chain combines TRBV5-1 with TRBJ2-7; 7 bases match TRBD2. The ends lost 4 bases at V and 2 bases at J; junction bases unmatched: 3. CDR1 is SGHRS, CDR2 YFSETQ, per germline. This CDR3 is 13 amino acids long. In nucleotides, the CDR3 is TGCGCCAGCAGCCTCCGGGGGGCCTACGAGCAGTACTTC. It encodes CASSLRGAYEQYF. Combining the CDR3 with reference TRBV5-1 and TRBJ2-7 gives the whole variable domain KAGVTQTPRYLIKTRGQQVTLSCSPISGHRSVSWYQQTPGQGLQFLFEYFSETQRNKGNFPGRFSGRQFSNSRSEMNVSTLELGDSALYLCASSLRGAYEQYFGPGTRLTVT.

Here the CDR3 DNA reads TGTGCCAGCAGCGCCCACCGACAGGGAGGAAATGAAAAACTGTTTTTT. This sequence encodes CASSAHRQGGNEKLFF. This chain uses TRBV9 with TRBJ1-4, with TRBD1 matching over 7 bases. The CDR3 extends over 16 amino acids. The V gene end was trimmed by 3 bases and the J gene end by 5 bases; junction bases not matched to a gene: 10. Germline CDR1 is SGDLS and CDR2 is YYNGEE. Looking up the rest from reference TRBV9 and TRBJ1-4 gives the full variable domain: DSGVTQTPKHLITATGQRVTLRCSPRSGDLSVYWYQQSLDQGLQFLIQYYNGEERAKGNILERFSAQQFPDLHSELNLSSLELGDSALYFCASSAHRQGGNEKLFFGSGTQLSVL.

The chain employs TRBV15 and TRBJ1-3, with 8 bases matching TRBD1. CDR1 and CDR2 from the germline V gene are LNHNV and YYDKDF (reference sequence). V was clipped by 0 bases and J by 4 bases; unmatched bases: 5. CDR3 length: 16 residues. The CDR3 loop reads CATSRERTGGGNTIYF. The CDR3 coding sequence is TGTGCCACCAGCAGAGAGAGAACAGGGGGAGGAAACACCATATATTTT.

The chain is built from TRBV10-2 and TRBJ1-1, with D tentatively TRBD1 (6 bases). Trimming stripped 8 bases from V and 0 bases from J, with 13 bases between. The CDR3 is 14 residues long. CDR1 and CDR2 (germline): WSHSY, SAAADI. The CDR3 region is CASSRTVMNTEAFF. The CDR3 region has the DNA TGCGCCAGCTCGCGGACAGTCATGAACACTGAAGCTTTCTTT.

The CDR3 reads CASSVAEREQPQHF. The CDR3 DNA is TGTGCCAGCAGCGTAGCTGAGAGGGAGCAGCCCCAGCATTTT. V and J are TRBV9 and TRBJ1-5, with D hard to call. Germline V CDR1 and CDR2: SGDLS, YYNGEE. Trimming took 0 bases from V and 7 from J, leaving 11 bases between them. CDR3 length equals 14 residues.

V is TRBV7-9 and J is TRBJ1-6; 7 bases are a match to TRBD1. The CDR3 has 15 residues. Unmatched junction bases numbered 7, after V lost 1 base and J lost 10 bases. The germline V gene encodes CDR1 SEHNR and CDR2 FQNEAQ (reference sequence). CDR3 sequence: CASSLGDSRDSPLHF. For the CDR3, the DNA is TGTGCCAGCAGCTTAGGGGACAGTCGAGACTCACCCCTCCACTTT.

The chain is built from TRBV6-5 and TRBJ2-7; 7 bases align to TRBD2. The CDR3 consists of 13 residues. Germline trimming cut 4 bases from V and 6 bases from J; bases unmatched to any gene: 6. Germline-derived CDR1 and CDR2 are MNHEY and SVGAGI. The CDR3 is CASSSSPGGEQYF. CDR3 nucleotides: TGTGCCAGCAGTTCCTCCCCGGGGGGCGAGCAGTACTTC.

This chain's CDR3 is CASSSTPQEGPNTF. DNA of the CDR3: TGTGCCAGTAGTTCAACCCCCCAGGAGGGGCCTAACACCTTC. The chain has TRBV19 and TRBJ1-2, with D possibly TRBD1 on 5 matching bases. CDR3 length: 14 residues. Germline CDR1 and CDR2: LNHDA and SQIVND (reference sequence). Trimming left V 5 bases short and J 12 bases short, with 22 bases between.

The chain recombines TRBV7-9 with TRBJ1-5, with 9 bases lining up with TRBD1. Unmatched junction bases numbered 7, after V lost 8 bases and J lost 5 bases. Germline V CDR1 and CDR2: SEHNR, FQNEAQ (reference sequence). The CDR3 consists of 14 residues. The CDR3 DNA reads TGTGCCAGCGCTCCGGGACAGGGTTATCAGCCCCAGCATTTT. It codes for CASAPGQGYQPQHF.

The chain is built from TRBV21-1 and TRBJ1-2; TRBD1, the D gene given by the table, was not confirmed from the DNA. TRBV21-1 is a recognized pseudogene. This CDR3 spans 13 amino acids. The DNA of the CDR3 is TGTGCCAGCAGCAAAGTCGCAGGGGCTCTTTACACCTTC. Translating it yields CASSKVAGALYTF.